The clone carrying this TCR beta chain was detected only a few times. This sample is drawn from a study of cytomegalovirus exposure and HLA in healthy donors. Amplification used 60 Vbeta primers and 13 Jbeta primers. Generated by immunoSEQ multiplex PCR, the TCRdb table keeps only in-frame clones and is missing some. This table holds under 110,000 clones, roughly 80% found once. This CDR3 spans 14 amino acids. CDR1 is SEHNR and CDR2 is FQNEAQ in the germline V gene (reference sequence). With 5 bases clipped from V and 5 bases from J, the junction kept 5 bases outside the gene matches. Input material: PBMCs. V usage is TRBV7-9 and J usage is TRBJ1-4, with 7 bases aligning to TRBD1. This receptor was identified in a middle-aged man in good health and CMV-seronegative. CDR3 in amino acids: CASSRDSWNEKLFF. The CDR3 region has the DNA TGTGCCAGCAGCCGGGACAGCTGGAATGAAAAACTGTTTTTT.